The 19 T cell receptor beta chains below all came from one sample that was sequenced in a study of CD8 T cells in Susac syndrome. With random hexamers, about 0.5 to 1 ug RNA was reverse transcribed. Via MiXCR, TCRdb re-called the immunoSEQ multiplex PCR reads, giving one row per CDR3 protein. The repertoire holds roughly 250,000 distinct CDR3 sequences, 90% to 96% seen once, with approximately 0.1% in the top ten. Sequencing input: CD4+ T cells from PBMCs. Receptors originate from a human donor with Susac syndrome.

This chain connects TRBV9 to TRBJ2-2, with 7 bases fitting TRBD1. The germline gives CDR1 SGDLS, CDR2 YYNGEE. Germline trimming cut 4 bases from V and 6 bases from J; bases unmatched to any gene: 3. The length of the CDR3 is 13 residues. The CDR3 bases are TGTGCCAGCAGCCCCACAGGGGCCGGGGAGCTGTTTTTT. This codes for CASSPTGAGELFF.

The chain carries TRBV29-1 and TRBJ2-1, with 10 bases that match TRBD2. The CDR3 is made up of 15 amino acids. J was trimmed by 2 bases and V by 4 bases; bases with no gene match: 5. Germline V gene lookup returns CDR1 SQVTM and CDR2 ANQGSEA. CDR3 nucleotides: TGCAGCGTTGTTGGACTAGCGGAAGCCTACAATGAGCAGTTCTTC. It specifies CSVVGLAEAYNEQFF.

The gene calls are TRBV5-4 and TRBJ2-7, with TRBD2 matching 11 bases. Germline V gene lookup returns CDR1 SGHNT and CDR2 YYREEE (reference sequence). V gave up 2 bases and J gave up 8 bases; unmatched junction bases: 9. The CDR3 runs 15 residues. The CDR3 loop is CASSFPGTSGSQQYF. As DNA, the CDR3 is TGTGCCAGCAGCTTCCCCGGGACTAGCGGATCGCAGCAGTACTTC.

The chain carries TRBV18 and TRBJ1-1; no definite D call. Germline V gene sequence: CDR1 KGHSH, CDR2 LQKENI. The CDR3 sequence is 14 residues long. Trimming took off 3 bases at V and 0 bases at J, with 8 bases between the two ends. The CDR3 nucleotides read TGTGCCAGCTCACCTAGCGGCCTGAACACTGAAGCTTTCTTT. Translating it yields CASSPSGLNTEAFF. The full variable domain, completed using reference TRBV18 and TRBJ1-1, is NAGVMQNPRHLVRRRGQEARLRCSPMKGHSHVYWYRQLPEEGLKFMVYLQKENIIDESGMPKERFSAEFPKEGPSILRIQQVVRGDSAAYFCASSPSGLNTEAFFGQGTRLTVV.

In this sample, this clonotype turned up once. In DNA form, the CDR3 reads TGTGCCAGCAGCCAAGCCCAAGGATTTGTTGATACTGAAGCTTTCTTT. Translated: CASSQAQGFVDTEAFF. The chain couples TRBV4-2 to TRBJ1-1; D is ambiguous. With 1 base removed from V and 5 bases from J, the gap between germline ends came to 17 bases. CDR3 length: 16 residues. CDR1 is LGHNA, CDR2 YNFKEQ, per germline.

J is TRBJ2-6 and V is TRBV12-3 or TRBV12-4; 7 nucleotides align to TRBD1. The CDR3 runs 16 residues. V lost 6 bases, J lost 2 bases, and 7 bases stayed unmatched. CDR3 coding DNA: TGTGCCAGCAGACAGGGGATCAGAGCTGGGGCCAACGTCCTGACTTTC. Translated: CASRQGIRAGANVLTF.

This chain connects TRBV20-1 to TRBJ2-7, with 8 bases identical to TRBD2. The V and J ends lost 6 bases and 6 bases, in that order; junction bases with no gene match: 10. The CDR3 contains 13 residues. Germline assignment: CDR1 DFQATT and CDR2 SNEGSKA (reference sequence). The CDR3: CSAGSSGKFEQYF. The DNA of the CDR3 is TGCAGTGCCGGGAGTAGCGGGAAGTTCGAGCAGTACTTC.

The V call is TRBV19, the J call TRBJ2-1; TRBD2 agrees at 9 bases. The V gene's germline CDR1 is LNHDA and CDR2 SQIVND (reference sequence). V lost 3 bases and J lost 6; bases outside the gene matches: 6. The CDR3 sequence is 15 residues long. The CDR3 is CASSIGLAGINEQFF. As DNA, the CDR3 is TGTGCCAGTAGTATTGGGCTAGCGGGAATCAATGAGCAGTTCTTC.

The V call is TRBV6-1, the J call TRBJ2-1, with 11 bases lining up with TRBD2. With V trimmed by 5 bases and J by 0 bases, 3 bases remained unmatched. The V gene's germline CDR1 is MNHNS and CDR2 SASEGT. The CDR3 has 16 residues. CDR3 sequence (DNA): TGTGCCAGCAGTCGGGGACTAGCGGCCTCCTACAATGAGCAGTTCTTC. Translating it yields CASSRGLAASYNEQFF.

CDR3 sequence: CSARGGGVFEQYF. CDR3 bases: TGCAGCGCCCGGGGGGGTGGAGTGTTCGAGCAGTACTTC. The chain joins TRBV29-1 to TRBJ2-7; 8 bases line up with TRBD2. Trimming cost V 7 bases and J 6 bases; bases outside gene matches: 11. CDR1 and CDR2 from the germline V gene are SQVTM and ANQGSEA. This CDR3 is built from 13 residues.

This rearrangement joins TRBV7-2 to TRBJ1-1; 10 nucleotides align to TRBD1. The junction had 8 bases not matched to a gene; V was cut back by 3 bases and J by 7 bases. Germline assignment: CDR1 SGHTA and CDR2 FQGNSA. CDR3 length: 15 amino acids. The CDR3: CASSFRPGQGYEAFF. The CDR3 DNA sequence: TGTGCCAGCAGCTTCCGACCGGGACAGGGGTATGAAGCTTTCTTT.

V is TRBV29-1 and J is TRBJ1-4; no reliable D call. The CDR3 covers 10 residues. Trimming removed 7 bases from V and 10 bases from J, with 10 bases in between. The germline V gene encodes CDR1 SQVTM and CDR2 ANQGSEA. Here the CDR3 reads CSAEDGKLFF. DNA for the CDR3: TGCAGCGCCGAAGACGGAAAACTGTTTTTT.

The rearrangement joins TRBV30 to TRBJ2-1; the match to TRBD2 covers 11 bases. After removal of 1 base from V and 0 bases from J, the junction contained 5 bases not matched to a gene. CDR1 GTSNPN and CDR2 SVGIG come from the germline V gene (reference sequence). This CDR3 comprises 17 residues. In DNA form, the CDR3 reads TGTGCCTGGAGTGGGCTTACTAGCGGGAGCTCCTACAATGAGCAGTTCTTC. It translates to CAWSGLTSGSSYNEQFF. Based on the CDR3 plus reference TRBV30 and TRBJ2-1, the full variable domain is SQTIHQWPATLVQPVGSPLSLECTVEGTSNPNLYWYRQAAGRGLQLLFYSVGIGQISSEVPQNLSASRPQDRQFILSSKKLLLSDSGFYLCAWSGLTSGSSYNEQFFGPGTRLTVL.

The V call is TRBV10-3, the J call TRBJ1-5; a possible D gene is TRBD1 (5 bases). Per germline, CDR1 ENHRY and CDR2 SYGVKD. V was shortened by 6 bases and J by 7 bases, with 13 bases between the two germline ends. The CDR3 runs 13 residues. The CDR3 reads CAISRGEGQPQHF. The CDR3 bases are TGTGCCATCAGCCGAGGGGAGGGGCAGCCCCAGCATTTT.

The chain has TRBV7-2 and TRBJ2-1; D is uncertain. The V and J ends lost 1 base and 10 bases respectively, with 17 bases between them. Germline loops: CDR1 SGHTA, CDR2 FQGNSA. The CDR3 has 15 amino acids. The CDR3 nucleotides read TGTGCCAGCAGCTTAGAAGGGTCGGCAGCGCTAGAGCAGTTCTTC. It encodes CASSLEGSAALEQFF.

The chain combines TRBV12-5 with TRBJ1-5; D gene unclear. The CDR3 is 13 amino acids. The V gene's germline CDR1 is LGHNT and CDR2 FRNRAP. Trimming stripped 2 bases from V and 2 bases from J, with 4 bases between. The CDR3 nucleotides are TGTGCTAGTGGTTTGAACGGCAATCAGCCCCAGCATTTT. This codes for CASGLNGNQPQHF.

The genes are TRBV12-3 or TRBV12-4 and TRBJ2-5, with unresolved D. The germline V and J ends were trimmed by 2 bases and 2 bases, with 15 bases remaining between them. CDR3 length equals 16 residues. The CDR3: CASSLSPPSEQETQYF. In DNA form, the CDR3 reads TGTGCCAGCAGTTTAAGTCCCCCTTCTGAACAAGAGACCCAGTACTTC.

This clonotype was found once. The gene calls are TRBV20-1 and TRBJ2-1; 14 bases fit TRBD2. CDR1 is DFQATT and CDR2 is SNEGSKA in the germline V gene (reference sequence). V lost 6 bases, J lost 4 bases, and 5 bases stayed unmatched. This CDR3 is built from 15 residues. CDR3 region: CSARLAGGPYNEQFF. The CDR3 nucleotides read TGCAGTGCCCGACTAGCGGGAGGGCCGTACAATGAGCAGTTCTTC.

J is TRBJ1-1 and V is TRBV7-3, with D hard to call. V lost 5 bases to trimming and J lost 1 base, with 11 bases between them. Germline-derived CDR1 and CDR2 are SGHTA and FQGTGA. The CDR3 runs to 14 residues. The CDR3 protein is CASSTDHGNTEAFF. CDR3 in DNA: TGTGCCAGCAGCACGGACCACGGGAACACTGAAGCTTTCTTT.